This TCR beta chain is drawn from a study of cytomegalovirus exposure and HLA in healthy donors. Findings of the study overall: Researchers had no immune exposure information except CMV serostatus available. In an earlier analysis, most TCR beta V segments were productive about 87% or about 30% of the time. The authors considered a cluster of highly shared sequence variants likely to be a sequencing artifact. In most subjects, TCR beta sequences reportedly gave accurate predictions of HLA-A and HLA-B alleles.

In germline, CDR1 is SGHRS, CDR2 YFSETQ. Trimming took off 0 bases at V and 3 bases at J, with 6 bases between the two ends. This CDR3 is built from 13 residues. Primers included in the PCR were 60 Vbeta and 13 Jbeta primers. The method was immunoSEQ multiplex PCR; TCRdb's version includes in-frame clones alone and lacks a portion of them. The sample's table shows approximately 190,000 clones. A word on this clone: Its antigen remains unidentified.

The chain has TRBV5-1 and TRBJ1-2; D unclear. The sequencing sample was made of PBMCs. The TCR was taken from a man in his thirties or forties in good health and CMV-seronegative. DNA for the CDR3: TGCGCCAGCAGCTTGGCCGGGGACTATGGCTACACCTTC. The encoded protein is CASSLAGDYGYTF.